These 14 T cell receptor beta chains share one sample of origin, sequenced in a study of T-cell memory formation after mild COVID-19. TCRdb re-called the 5' RACE reads through MiXCR, storing one row per CDR3 protein. In the table there are approximately 350,000 distinct CDR3 sequences, 10% to 15% of which are singletons. Source material: PBMCs or a T cell subset sorted from them (not recorded which). The receptors derive from a man between 18 and 35 years old who had mild COVID-19 (a few samples of this study predate the infection). Cell type and time point are not known.

The chain uses TRBV21-1 and TRBJ1-5. TRBV21-1 is deemed a pseudogene. The CDR3 extends over 13 amino acids. CDR3 amino acids: CASSTKDGQPQHF. For the CDR3, the DNA is TGTGCCAGCAGCACGAAGGACGGTCAGCCCCAGCATTTT.

This clonotype was recorded a few times. V and J are TRBV15 and TRBJ1-6; TRBD1 is a possible D gene (5 bases). The germline V gene encodes CDR1 LNHNV and CDR2 YYDKDF (reference sequence). Trimming removed 5 bases from V and 5 bases from J, with 7 bases in between. This CDR3 contains 13 residues. Written as DNA, the CDR3 is TGTGCCACCAGCGGACAAAATAATTCACCCCTCCACTTT. Its translation is CATSGQNNSPLHF.

This clonotype showed up just a few times. This sequence joins TRBV7-2 and TRBJ1-6; D remains ambiguous. CDR3 size: 17 residues. V dropped 2 bases and J dropped 0 bases, with 11 bases sitting between them. Germline V gives CDR1 SGHTA, CDR2 FQGNSA. The CDR3 loop is CASSLSLGGSYNSPLHF. For the CDR3, the DNA is TGTGCCAGCAGCTTAAGTTTGGGAGGCTCCTATAATTCACCCCTCCACTTT. The full variable domain, its missing parts supplied by reference TRBV7-2 and TRBJ1-6, is GAGVSQSPSNKVTEKGKDVELRCDPISGHTALYWYRQSLGQGLEFLIYFQGNSAPDKSGLPSDRFSAERTGGSVSTLTIQRTQQEDSAVYLCASSLSLGGSYNSPLHFGNGTRLTVT.

The V call is TRBV5-1, the J call TRBJ2-5, with D possibly TRBD1 on 6 matching bases. Germline V gene lookup returns CDR1 SGHRS and CDR2 YFSETQ. The CDR3 length is 15 residues. V lost 0 bases and J lost 1, with 10 bases in between. CDR3 sequence: CASSLGGRGQETQYF. DNA of the CDR3: TGCGCCAGCAGCTTGGGAGGCAGGGGCCAAGAGACCCAGTACTTC.

This sequence joins TRBV3-1 and TRBJ2-4, with 11 bases fitting TRBD1. The germline V gene has CDR1 LGHDT and CDR2 YNNKEL (reference sequence). This CDR3 region has 14 residues. V lost 4 bases to trimming and J lost 8 bases; unmatched junction nucleotides: 4. The CDR3, as DNA: TGTGCCAGCAGCCCCGGGACAGGGGGTTACATTCAGTACTTC. Protein sequence: CASSPGTGGYIQYF.

The chain is built from TRBV6-6 and TRBJ2-6; D gene uncertain. Trimming left V 11 bases short and J 0 bases short, with 17 bases between. The CDR3 is 16 residues long. Germline-derived CDR1 and CDR2 are MNHNY and SVGAGI (reference sequence). The CDR3 DNA reads as TGTGCCTGCCTCCGTAGGGCCAGCTCTGGGGCCAACGTCCTGACTTTC. Translation: CACLRRASSGANVLTF.

This clonotype occurred a few times. The CDR3 loop is CASSQEGIDPDTQYF. For the CDR3, the DNA is TGCGCCAGCAGCCAAGAAGGGATCGACCCAGATACGCAGTATTTT. V and J are TRBV4-1 and TRBJ2-3; D is ambiguous. Looked up from germline, CDR1 is MGHRA and CDR2 is YSYEKL. This CDR3 has 15 amino acids. V was cut by 0 bases and J by 4 bases, with 11 bases left in between.

The chain uses TRBV12-3 or TRBV12-4 and TRBJ2-3; unclear D gene. CDR3 length equals 15 residues. V was shortened by 3 bases and J by 6 bases, with 16 bases between the two germline ends. The CDR3: CASSLGKNNIDTQYF. For the CDR3, the DNA is TGTGCCAGCAGTTTGGGGAAAAACAACATTGATACGCAGTATTTT.

The sample holds a few counts of this clonotype. V and J are TRBV7-9 and TRBJ2-3; 8 bases fit TRBD2. CDR1 SEHNR and CDR2 FQNEAQ come from the germline V gene (reference sequence). V trimming: 4 bases; J trimming: 2 bases; junction bases outside the gene matches: 8. The CDR3 consists of 16 residues. CDR3 region: CASSYGGGSNTDTQYF. CDR3 DNA: TGTGCCAGCAGCTACGGCGGGGGGTCTAACACAGATACGCAGTATTTT. Full variable domain (rest looked up from reference TRBV7-9 and TRBJ2-3): DTGVSQNPRHKITKRGQNVTFRCDPISEHNRLYWYRQTLGQGPEFLTYFQNEAQLEKSRLLSDRFSAERPKGSFSTLEIQRTEQGDSAMYLCASSYGGGSNTDTQYFGPGTRLTVL.

This chain uses TRBV7-8 with TRBJ1-5; D remains ambiguous. Germline V gene data show CDR1 as SGHVS and CDR2 as FQNEAQ. V lost 8 bases to trimming and J lost 1 base, with 6 bases between them. The CDR3 length is 12 residues. The CDR3 loop reads CASGGSNQPQHF. CDR3 sequence (DNA): TGTGCCAGCGGAGGGAGCAATCAGCCCCAGCATTTT.

This clonotype was seen a handful of times. V gene TRBV10-3 combines with J gene TRBJ2-1; 12 bases are a match to TRBD1. The V gene end was trimmed by 6 bases and the J gene end by 7 bases; junction bases not matched to a gene: 4. This CDR3 region has 14 residues. Germline V gene sequence: CDR1 ENHRY, CDR2 SYGVKD. The DNA for the CDR3 is TGTGCCATCAGCCGGGACAGGGGGCATAATGAGCAGTTCTTC. This sequence encodes CAISRDRGHNEQFF.

This clonotype was detected only a few times. This chain uses TRBV10-3 with TRBJ2-1, with 10 bases aligning to TRBD2. The CDR3 covers 15 residues. Losses at the gene ends were 6 bases for V and 5 bases for J; bases not matched to a gene: 7. Germline V gene data show CDR1 as ENHRY and CDR2 as SYGVKD. CDR3 nucleotides: TGTGCCATCAGCGCGCCCGGACTAGCGGACAATGAGCAGTTCTTC. This sequence encodes CAISAPGLADNEQFF.

This rearrangement joins TRBV20-1 to TRBJ2-3; no clear D. The CDR3 has 13 residues. Trimming shortened V by 0 bases and J by 0 bases, and 4 bases separated the two germline ends. Germline lookup yields CDR1 DFQATT and CDR2 SNEGSKA (reference sequence). The CDR3 coding sequence is TGCAGTGCTAGAGACCCTAGCACAGATACGCAGTATTTT. This encodes CSARDPSTDTQYF.

The chain joins TRBV7-9 to TRBJ1-3, with D maybe TRBD1 (5 bases). Germline CDR1 SEHNR, CDR2 FQNEAQ (reference sequence). Trimming stripped 5 bases from V and 0 bases from J, with 11 bases between. The CDR3 sequence is 15 residues long. CDR3 amino acids: CASSRGASSGNTIYF. The CDR3 DNA reads as TGTGCCAGCAGCCGTGGGGCGAGCTCTGGAAACACCATATATTTT.